What follows is one T cell receptor beta chain and its context. The antigen remains undetermined. The repertoire was sequenced with immunoSEQ multiplex PCR; TCRdb's copy has only in-frame clones and lacks some. The sample consists of some 140,000 clones, around 90% of them appearing once. This entry comes from a study of T cell responses to AZD1222 COVID-19 vaccine. Study-wide context: Timing groups of about 4 and about 12 weeks for second doses were pooled. The study's findings and limits: In a largely white British group with more females than males, clonal diversity was possibly underestimated. Mapped onto spike, vaccine-associated CD4 TCRs spanned it and were dominant at 160-218 and 743-854. Baseline antibody screening turned up just five to seven seropositive AZD1222 recipients.

After removal of 10 bases from V and 3 bases from J, the junction contained 8 bases not matched to a gene. Germline CDR1 reads LNHDA; CDR2 reads SQIVND (reference sequence). This CDR3 region has 13 residues. Material: peripheral blood, obtained on day 0 of AZD1222 vaccination. The clonotype comes from an adult in good health. The chain is built from TRBV19 and TRBJ1-2; 7 bases are a match to TRBD1. CDR3 DNA: TGTGCCACCACTATAGGGGGCTACTATGGCTACACCTTC. Its protein product is CATTIGGYYGYTF. Full variable domain (remainder filled in from reference TRBV19 and TRBJ1-2): DGGITQSPKYLFRKEGQNVTLSCEQNLNHDAMYWYRQDPGQGLRLIYYSQIVNDFQKGDIAEGYSVSREKKESFPLTVTSAQKNPTAFYLCATTIGGYYGYTFGSGTRLTVV.